This T cell receptor beta chain was captured in a study of identical twins. General study points: A cross-sectional statistical analysis, not follow-up of the same donors, supported the conclusions.

Concerning this clonotype: What it binds is not known.

Trimming pared 6 bases from V and 1 base from J, leaving 12 bases between. The germline gives CDR1 DFQATT, CDR2 SNEGSKA (reference sequence). The CDR3 has 13 residues. TCRdb re-called the 5' RACE reads with MiXCR, one entry per CDR3 protein. The table lists around 340,000 distinct CDR3 sequences, roughly an eighth of them singletons, with around 6.9% in the top ten. The data also belong to a second study, concerning yellow fever vaccine responses in identical twins.

This TCR was recovered from a woman younger than 35 in good health. The V and J genes are TRBV20-1 and TRBJ1-1; D might be TRBD1 (5 bases). The sequenced sample was CD8+ T cells sorted from blood. The CDR3 region has the DNA TGCAGTGCACTCGGGACCCAGAACACTGAAGCTTTCTTT. Amino acids: CSALGTQNTEAFF.